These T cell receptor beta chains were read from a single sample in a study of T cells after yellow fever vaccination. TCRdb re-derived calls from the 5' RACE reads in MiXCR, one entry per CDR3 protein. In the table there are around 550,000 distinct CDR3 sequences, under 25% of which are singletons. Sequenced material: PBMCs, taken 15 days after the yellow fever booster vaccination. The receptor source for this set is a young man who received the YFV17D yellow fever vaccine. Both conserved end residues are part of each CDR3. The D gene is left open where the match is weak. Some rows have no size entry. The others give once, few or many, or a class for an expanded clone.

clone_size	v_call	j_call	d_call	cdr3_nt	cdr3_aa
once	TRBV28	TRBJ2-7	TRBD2	TGTGCCAGCAGCGCCCCGGGACTAACCTCCTACGAGCAGTACTTC	CASSAPGLTSYEQYF
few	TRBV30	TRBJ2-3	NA	TGTGCCTGGAGTGTAACCGCAACTAGCACAGATACGCAGTATTTT	CAWSVTATSTDTQYF
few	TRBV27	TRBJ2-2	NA	TGTGCCAGCAGTTTTACCGGGAACACCGGGGAGCTGTTTTTT	CASSFTGNTGELFF
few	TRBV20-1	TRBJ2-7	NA	TGCAGTGTACTACCGAGCAGCTCCTACGAGCAGTACTTC	CSVLPSSSYEQYF
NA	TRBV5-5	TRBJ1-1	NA	TGTGCCAGCAGCTTGAGACAGTCTGAAGCTTTCTTT	CASSLRQSEAFF
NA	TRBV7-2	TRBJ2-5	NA	TGTGCCAGCAGCAAAGAGCAGGTTGGAGAGACCCAGTACTTC	CASSKEQVGETQYF
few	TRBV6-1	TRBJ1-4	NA	TGTGCCAGCAGGGCCACAGGGAGTACTAATGAAAAACTGTTTTTT	CASRATGSTNEKLFF
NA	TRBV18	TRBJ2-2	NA	TGTGCCAGCTCACCACCGGCCGGGGAGCTGTTTTTT	CASSPPAGELFF
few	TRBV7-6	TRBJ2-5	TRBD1	TGTGCCAGCAGCCCTTTCGCGGGACAGGGAAGTTTAGGAGAGACCCAGTACTTC	CASSPFAGQGSLGETQYF
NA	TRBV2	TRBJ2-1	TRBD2	TGTGCCAGCAGTAATCAGGGACTAGTTCGCAATGAGCAGTTCTTC	CASSNQGLVRNEQFF
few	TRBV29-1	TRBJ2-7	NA	TGCAGCGTTACAGAGGACGAGCAGTACTTC	CSVTEDEQYF
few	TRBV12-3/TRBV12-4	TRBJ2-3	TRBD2	TGTGCCAGCAGTCCCCCCGGGACTAGCGGGAGTATAGATACGCAGTATTTT	CASSPPGTSGSIDTQYF
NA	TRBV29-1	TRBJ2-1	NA	TGCAGCGAGCTACCTAGGGGGTCCTACAATGAGCAGTTCTTC	CSELPRGSYNEQFF
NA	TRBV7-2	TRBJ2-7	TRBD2	TGTGCCAGCAGCTTAGAGGGTACTAGCGGGAGAGAGCAGTACTTC	CASSLEGTSGREQYF
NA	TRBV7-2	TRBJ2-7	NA	TGTGCCAGCAGCTACACTAGGATCTACGAGCAGTACTTC	CASSYTRIYEQYF
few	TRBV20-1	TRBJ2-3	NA	TGCAGTGCCCCCTCGGTTTACACTAGCACAGATACGCAGTATTTT	CSAPSVYTSTDTQYF
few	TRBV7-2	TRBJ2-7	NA	TGTGCCAGCAGCTTAAGGGCGGGAAACACCTACGAGCAGTACTTC	CASSLRAGNTYEQYF
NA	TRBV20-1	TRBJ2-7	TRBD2	TGCAGTGCCCTGGATGGCGGGAGGATCTACGAGCAGTACTTC	CSALDGGRIYEQYF
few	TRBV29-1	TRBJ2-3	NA	TGCAGCGTTAAAGGCGGACAGGGAGGGACAGATACGCAGTATTTT	CSVKGGQGGTDTQYF
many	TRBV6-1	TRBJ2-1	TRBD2	TGTGCCGTCTCGGGGCGGGAGTATTCTGAGCAGTTCTTC	CAVSGREYSEQFF
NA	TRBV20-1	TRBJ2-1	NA	TGCAGGGCCTTCGGGGGTCGCAATGAGCAGTTCTTC	CRAFGGRNEQFF
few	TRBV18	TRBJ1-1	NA	TGTGCCAGCTCACCAAACGTGCGGGCTGAAGCTTTCTTT	CASSPNVRAEAFF
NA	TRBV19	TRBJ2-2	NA	TGTGCCAGTAGTATATCGGATTCCACCGGGGAGCTGTTTTTT	CASSISDSTGELFF
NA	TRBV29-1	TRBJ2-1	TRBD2	TGCAGCGTTTGGTTGGCGGGAGGGCCTTATGAGCAGTTCTTC	CSVWLAGGPYEQFF
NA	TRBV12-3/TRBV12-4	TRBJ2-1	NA	TGTGCCAGCAGTGGCCTTGGTGTAGAGGGTCCATACAATGAGCAGTTCTTC	CASSGLGVEGPYNEQFF
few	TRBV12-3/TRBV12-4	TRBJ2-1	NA	TGTGCCAGCAGTTTAGGGCCCCCCGGTGAGCAGTTCTTC	CASSLGPPGEQFF
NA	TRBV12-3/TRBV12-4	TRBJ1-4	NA	TGTGCCAGCAGTTTTTCAGGGAAGGGGGAAAAACTGTTTTTT	CASSFSGKGEKLFF
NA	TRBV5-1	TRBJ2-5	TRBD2	TGCGCCAGCAGCTTGGCCCCTCTAGCGGAACTCCTTCGGGAGACCCAGTACTTC	CASSLAPLAELLRETQYF
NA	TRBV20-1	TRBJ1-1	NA	TGCAGTGCTAGAGCCTACAGGGTCCGGGACACTGAAGCTTTCTTT	CSARAYRVRDTEAFF
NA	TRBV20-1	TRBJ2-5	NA	TGCAGTGCTACTCACACAGGGAGACAAGAGACCCAGTACTTC	CSATHTGRQETQYF
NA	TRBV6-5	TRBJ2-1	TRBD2	TGTGCCAGCATCCCGGGGGGGAGAAGGGGTGAGCAGTTCTTC	CASIPGGRRGEQFF
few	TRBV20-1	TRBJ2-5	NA	TGCAGTGCACGCGGACAGTACCAAGAGACCCAGTACTTC	CSARGQYQETQYF
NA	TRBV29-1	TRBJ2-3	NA	TGCAGCGTTGTCCGGACGTCTAGCACAGATACGCAGTATTTT	CSVVRTSSTDTQYF